Shown below are 2 T cell receptor beta chains from a single sample sequenced in a study of neurological immune-mediated disorders. The time point: longitudinal time-point 1 (baseline). MiXCR was run by TCRdb on the 5' RACE reads, yielding one entry per CDR3 protein. This table holds tens of thousands of distinct CDR3 sequences, approximately 11% found once. Sequencing was done on a sample of PBMCs. These receptors were collected from a woman aged 40 to 50 in good health.

This clonotype has just a few counts. The V gene is TRBV6-5, the J gene TRBJ1-2; 8 nucleotides agree with TRBD1. Trimming removed 0 bases from V and 2 bases from J; junction bases left unmatched: 5. Germline CDR1 MNHEY, CDR2 SVGAGI. This CDR3 comprises 16 residues. The CDR3, as DNA: TGTGCCAGCAGTTACTCCTCGACAGGGGTAAACTATGGCTACACCTTC. Translated: CASSYSSTGVNYGYTF.

There are many counts of this clonotype. The genes are TRBV5-1 and TRBJ2-1; no clear D gene. Trimming shortened V by 0 bases and J by 7 bases, and 14 bases separated the two germline ends. There are 15 residues in the CDR3. Germline loops: CDR1 SGHRS, CDR2 YFSETQ. The DNA for the CDR3 is TGCGCCAGCAGCTTGGGAACACCATTTTTGAATGAGCAGTTCTTC. This sequence encodes CASSLGTPFLNEQFF.